This TCR beta chain was identified in a study of post-analysis software for immune sequencing data (dated by TCRdb to between 2014 and 2016). As for the study more broadly: Relapsing-remitting, secondary progressive and progressive-relapsing multiple sclerosis were recorded as disease courses, and subtype annotation was lacking for some patients. The multiple sclerosis patient repertoires were compared with about a dozen previously published healthy control repertoires from donors aged about 6 to 25 years. A subset of samples was prepared in parallel using single-end sample barcoding, then pooled and co-amplified after Illumina adapter ligation.

On the study overall, not on this receptor specifically: The control group was slightly older than the multiple sclerosis patient group. Multiple sclerosis patients had significantly lower normalized Chao1 diversity than controls, a result that suggests substantial peripheral T-cell clonal expansion. Direct clustering with F measure showed strong co-clustering of samples prepared in the same batch, prompting a batch-effect correction.

To note about this clonotype: Its antigen is currently not known. Base qualities were left out, and no much larger clone turns up one base away.

Preparation of the library involved PCR. Reads for this sample came from an Illumina HiSeq 2500. To reduce PCR and sequencing biases, unique molecular identifiers were built into the TCR beta cDNA libraries. Every 1 to 10 million input T cells yielded approximately 500,000 cDNA molecules, meaning each molecule approximated one T cell. Patient libraries were prepared and sequenced with the same protocol used for the earlier healthy control dataset. Within a given batch, samples were prepared together, multiplexed and sequenced on the same HiSeq lane. In the paper's pipeline: Raw barcoded reads were processed with MIGEC, discarding single-read molecular identifier groups before consensus assembly and CDR3 extraction. Clonotype tables were post-analysed with VDJtools, normalizing diversity by down-sampling all datasets to the smallest sample size. To correct batch-related cross-sample contamination, repertoire overlap clustering matched CDR3 amino acid sequences but not nucleotide sequences. TCRdb reprocessed the public reads (quality trimming at Q25 with fastp, clone calling with MiXCR) and kept in-frame beta chains. Entries are consolidated by CDR3 protein sequence, retaining the most common genes and DNA. These V and J calls are TCRdb output, not the study's own analysis. This sample comprises around 710,000 distinct CDR3 sequences, under 60% of them detected only once. The ten largest account for roughly 4.4% of the sample.

TCR beta repertoires were profiled from peripheral blood of some 13 young patients with multiple sclerosis to demonstrate the VDJtools post-analysis software. The patients with multiple sclerosis were children and adolescents between about 6 and 16 years of age. Source material: blood. The receptor was isolated from a girl aged 10-17 years with multiple sclerosis.

The CDR3 reads as follows: CASSQGLDGPDTF. In nucleotide form, the sequence is TGTGCCAGCAGCCAAGGGTTGGACGGACCGGACACCTTC. The chain joins TRBV4-2 to TRBJ1-2; the D gene cannot be named for sure. Counted from cysteine to phenylalanine, this CDR3 has 13 amino acids. This entry keeps only the CDR3 DNA: 39 bases, framed from base 1. From a lookup of the germline V gene, CDR1 and CDR2 are LGHNA and YNFKEQ. V gives up 1 base and J gives up 12 bases, and the segment between their germline ends measures 15 bases.